A single sample is the source of the 3 T cell receptor beta chains below, sequenced in a study of T cells in Graves' hyperthyroidism and ophthalmopathy. Researchers took RNA transcripts and amplified the TCR beta CDR3 regions from them. The HTBI primer set drove a first-round RT-PCR of the TCR CDR3. TCRdb re-derived calls from the multiplex PCR reads in MiXCR, one entry per CDR3 protein. The sample has over 700,000 distinct CDR3 sequences; roughly a sixth are singletons. Material: blood. These receptors came from a woman between 50 and 59 years old with Graves' hyperthyroidism that later progressed to Graves' ophthalmopathy.

This clonotype was seen repeatedly, ten times or more. CDR3 residues: CASSPSVAGGNTGELFF. The CDR3 coding sequence is TGTGCCAGCAGCCCATCGGTAGCGGGGGGGAACACCGGGGAGCTGTTTTTT. The rearrangement links TRBV11-2 to TRBJ2-2, with 10 bases aligning to TRBD2. This CDR3 comprises 17 residues. Germline V gives CDR1 SGHAT, CDR2 FQNNGV. V shed 5 bases and J 1 base; nucleotides not matched to a gene: 7.

This clonotype was found many times. The V gene is TRBV30, the J gene TRBJ1-1; TRBD1 might be the D (6 bases). From germline, CDR1 is GTSNPN and CDR2 SVGIG (reference sequence). The CDR3 is 11 residues long. Between the trimmed V and J ends, which lost 8 bases and 6 bases, there was a span of 13 bases. The CDR3 DNA reads TGTGCCACAGGGAGGGTGGCTGAAGCTTTCTTT. Translation gives CATGRVAEAFF.

This clonotype turned up a few times. CDR3 in DNA: TGCGCCAGCAGTAAGCGGGGGGTGACCGGGGAGCTGTTTTTT. It codes for CASSKRGVTGELFF. J is TRBJ2-2 and V is TRBV10-2; 9 nucleotides line up with TRBD2. From germline, CDR1 is WSHSY and CDR2 SAAADI. Trimming removed 5 bases from V and 5 bases from J; junction bases left unmatched: 3. The CDR3 has 14 residues.